This record looks at one T cell receptor beta chain sequence and its context. This sample was taken from a study of relationships among human T cell subsets. The CDR3 loop spans 14 amino acids. Per the germline V gene, CDR1 is SEHNR and CDR2 is FQNEAQ (reference sequence). Between the trimmed V and J ends, which lost 5 bases and 6 bases, there was a span of 14 bases. Anti-CD25 beads selected CD4+CD25+ regulatory T cells from positively selected CD4+ cells. TCR alpha and beta CDR3s were amplified from mRNA by semiquantitative ARM-PCR. ARM-PCR used tagged nested gene-specific primers, then communal superprimers for exponential amplification. MiXCR, applied by TCRdb to the multiplex PCR reads, yields one record per CDR3 protein. The sample records some 14,000 distinct CDR3 sequences, 60% being singletons.

The chain joins TRBV7-9 to TRBJ1-5, with D tentatively TRBD1 (5 bases). The clonotype comes from a middle-aged man in good health. The source material was Tregs sorted from blood. CDR3 amino acids: CASSHEGRSQPQHF. The CDR3 nucleotides are TGTGCCAGCAGCCACGAGGGGCGGAGTCAGCCCCAGCATTTT.